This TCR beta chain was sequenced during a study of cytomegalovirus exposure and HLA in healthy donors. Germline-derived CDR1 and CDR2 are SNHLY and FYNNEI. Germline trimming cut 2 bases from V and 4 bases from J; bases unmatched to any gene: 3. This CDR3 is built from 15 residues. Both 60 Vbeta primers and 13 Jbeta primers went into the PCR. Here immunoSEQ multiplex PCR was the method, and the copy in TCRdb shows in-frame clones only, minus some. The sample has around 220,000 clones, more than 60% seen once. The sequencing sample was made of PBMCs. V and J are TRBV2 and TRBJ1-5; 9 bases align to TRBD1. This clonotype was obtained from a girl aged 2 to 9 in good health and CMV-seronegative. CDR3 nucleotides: TGTGCCAGCAGTGAATGGGGACAGGGTAATCAGCCCCAGCATTTT. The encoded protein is CASSEWGQGNQPQHF. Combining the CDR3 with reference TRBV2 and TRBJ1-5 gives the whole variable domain EPEVTQTPSHQVTQMGQEVILRCVPISNHLYFYWYRQILGQKVEFLVSFYNNEISEKSEIFDDQFSVERPDGSNFTLKIRSTKLEDSAMYFCASSEWGQGNQPQHFGDGTRLSIL.